This TCR beta chain was recovered during a study of T cells after yellow fever vaccination. The CDR3 totals 15 residues. From germline, CDR1 is MNHEY and CDR2 SVGAGI. V was trimmed by 2 bases and J by 0 bases, leaving 10 bases between them. TCRdb processed the 5' RACE reads anew with MiXCR; each CDR3 protein has one entry. The sample has 310,000 or so distinct CDR3 sequences; about 6.9% are singletons. The chain has TRBV6-5 and TRBJ1-2; D gene uncertain. This clonotype was obtained from a man between 18 and 29 years old who received the YFV17D yellow fever vaccine. The specimen was PBMCs, collected about 41 days after the first yellow fever vaccination. This CDR3 is CASSYVSGSNYGYTF. Here the CDR3 DNA reads TGTGCCAGCAGTTACGTGTCGGGGTCTAACTATGGCTACACCTTC.